What follows is one T cell receptor (beta chain) and its context. The sample belongs to a study of blood T cell repertoires in COVID-19. Study information: Specimens from acute and convalescent COVID-19 originated in the United States, Italy and Spain. From T cells, B-cell-depleted T cells, or PBMCs came the material, which was cDNA or gDNA.

Germline V CDR1 and CDR2: KGHSH, LQKENI. This CDR3 contains 15 residues. The V end lost 3 bases, the J end lost 3 bases, and 14 bases lay between the germline ends. In the original workflow: Counts of nucleated cells, estimated from reference gene primer amplification, were obtained. TCRdb keeps only in-frame clones here, not all; method: immunoSEQ multiplex PCR. The DNA gave D and trimming, while V, J and clone size come from that table. The sample shows approximately 230,000 clones, about nine tenths of them seen only once. The V call is TRBV18, the J call TRBJ1-1; no reliable D call. Sample: peripheral blood. This TCR came from a man aged 25-45 years who had recovered from COVID-19. As DNA, the CDR3 is TGTGCCAGCTCACCTCCCGCAGGTCGGTACACTGAAGCTTTCTTT. This codes for CASSPPAGRYTEAFF.